This T cell receptor (beta chain) originates from a study of CD8 T cells in ankylosing spondylitis. Comments on this clonotype: Its cognate antigen is unknown.

J was trimmed by 5 bases and V by 4 bases; bases with no gene match: 7. The V gene's germline CDR1 is SGHVS and CDR2 FQNEAQ. The CDR3 extends over 15 amino acids. By quantitative 5'-RACE with molecular barcodes, the TCR beta libraries were made. From the 5' RACE reads, TCRdb called clonotypes with MiXCR, one entry per CDR3 protein. Among around 150,000 distinct CDR3 sequences listed, over 9.5% were seen once. Whole-study findings and limits: A TCR beta motif made of several highly homologous variants seemed typical of ankylosing spondylitis blood. Past studies reported some motif variants in reactive arthritis synovial fluid and blood. There was reportedly significant enrichment of clones that were disease-linked in matched ankylosing spondylitis synovial fluid.

Sample: blood, either unsorted or a sorted T cell fraction (not recorded which). This TCR was recovered from a female donor with ankylosing spondylitis or in good health (not recorded which). The chain combines TRBV7-8 with TRBJ2-5, with 10 bases matching TRBD1. The CDR3 reads CASSSLGTGVETQYF. CDR3 nucleotides: TGTGCCAGCAGCTCCCTAGGGACAGGGGTTGAGACCCAGTACTTC.